The sequence of this T cell receptor (beta chain) was determined in a study of blood T cell repertoires in COVID-19. With 6 bases removed from V and 3 bases from J, the gap between germline ends came to 14 bases. Germline V gives CDR1 LNHDA, CDR2 SQIVND (reference sequence). The CDR3 covers 15 residues. The assay was immunoSEQ multiplex PCR, and TCRdb's table has in-frame clones only and misses some. This table has some 180,000 clones, approximately 91% appearing once. The gene calls are TRBV19 and TRBJ2-2; D is unclear. This clonotype was sampled from a man aged 50-60 years with COVID-19, enrolled during active disease. Sequenced sample: peripheral blood. CDR3 sequence: CASSRTPSYTGELFF. The DNA of the CDR3 is TGTGCCAGTAGCCGAACACCATCGTACACCGGGGAGCTGTTTTTT. Full variable domain (remainder filled in from reference TRBV19 and TRBJ2-2): DGGITQSPKYLFRKEGQNVTLSCEQNLNHDAMYWYRQDPGQGLRLIYYSQIVNDFQKGDIAEGYSVSREKKESFPLTVTSAQKNPTAFYLCASSRTPSYTGELFFGEGSRLTVL.